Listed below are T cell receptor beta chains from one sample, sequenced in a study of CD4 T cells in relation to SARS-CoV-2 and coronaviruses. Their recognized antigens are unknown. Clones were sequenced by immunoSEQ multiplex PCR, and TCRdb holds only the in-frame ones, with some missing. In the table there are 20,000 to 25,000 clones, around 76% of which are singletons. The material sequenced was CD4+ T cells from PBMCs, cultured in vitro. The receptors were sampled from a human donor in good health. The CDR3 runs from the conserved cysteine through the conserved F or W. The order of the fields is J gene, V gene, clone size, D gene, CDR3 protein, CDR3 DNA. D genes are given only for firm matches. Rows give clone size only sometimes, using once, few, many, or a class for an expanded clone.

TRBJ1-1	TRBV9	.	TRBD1	CASRAGQDFTEAFF	TGTGCCAGCAGGGCGGGACAGGACTTCACTGAAGCTTTCTTT
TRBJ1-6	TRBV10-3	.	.	CAIRQDNSPLHF	TGTGCCATCAGACAGGATAATTCACCCCTCCACTTT
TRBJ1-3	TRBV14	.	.	CASSKQSGNTIYF	TGTGCCAGCAGCAAACAATCTGGAAACACCATATATTTT
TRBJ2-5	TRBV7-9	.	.	CASSHPAKETQYF	TGTGCCAGCAGCCACCCGGCCAAAGAGACCCAGTACTTC
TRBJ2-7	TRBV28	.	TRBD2	CASSSSLAGGPYEQYF	TGTGCCAGCAGTTCATCTCTAGCGGGAGGGCCCTACGAGCAGTACTTC
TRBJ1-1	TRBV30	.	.	CAWRVGGGTEAFF	TGTGCCTGGAGAGTGGGAGGTGGCACTGAAGCTTTCTTT
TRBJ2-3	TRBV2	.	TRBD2	CASSVLAGGTDTQYF	TGTGCCAGCAGTGTGCTAGCGGGCGGCACAGATACGCAGTATTTT
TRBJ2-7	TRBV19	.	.	CASRSPLQGTEQYF	TGTGCCAGTAGAAGTCCCCTGCAGGGGACCGAGCAGTACTTC
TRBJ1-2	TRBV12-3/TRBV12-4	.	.	CASSLGANYGYTF	TGTGCCAGCAGTTTGGGAGCTAACTATGGCTACACCTTC
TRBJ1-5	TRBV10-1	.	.	CASSRDLNQPQHF	TGCGCCAGCAGCAGGGACCTCAATCAGCCCCAGCATTTT
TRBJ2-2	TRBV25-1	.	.	CASSELVTGNTGELFF	TGTGCCAGCAGTGAATTGGTGACAGGGAACACCGGGGAGCTGTTTTTT
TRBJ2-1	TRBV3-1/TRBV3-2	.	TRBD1	CASSQGVQGPYNEQFF	TGTGCCAGCAGCCAAGGGGTACAGGGGCCCTACAATGAGCAGTTCTTC
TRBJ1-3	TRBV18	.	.	CASSPRDIGNTIYF	TGTGCCAGCTCACCTCGGGACATTGGAAACACCATATATTTT
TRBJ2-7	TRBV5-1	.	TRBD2	CASSRTRSSYEQYF	TGCGCCAGCAGCCGGACTAGATCCTCCTACGAGCAGTACTTC
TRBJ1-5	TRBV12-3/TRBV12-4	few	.	CASSPGRWQPQHF	TGTGCCAGCAGTCCCGGACGGTGGCAGCCCCAGCATTTT
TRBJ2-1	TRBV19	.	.	CASSIDPLINEQFF	TGTGCCAGTAGTATAGATCCCCTAATCAATGAGCAGTTCTTC
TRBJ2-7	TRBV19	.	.	CASSMDIGYEQYF	TGTGCCAGTAGTATGGACATCGGGTACGAGCAGTACTTC
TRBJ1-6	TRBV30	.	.	CAWTPGPNSPLHF	TGTGCCTGGACCCCGGGTCCTAATTCACCCCTCCACTTT
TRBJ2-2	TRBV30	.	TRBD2	CAWSSSGSTPGELFF	TGTGCCTGGAGTTCTAGCGGGTCCACTCCCGGGGAGCTGTTTTTT
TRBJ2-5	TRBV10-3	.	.	CAISESRETQYF	TGTGCCATCAGTGAGTCAAGGGAGACCCAGTACTTC
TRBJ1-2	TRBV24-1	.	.	CATRSGSNYGYTF	TGTGCCACCAGGAGTGGATCTAACTATGGCTACACCTTC
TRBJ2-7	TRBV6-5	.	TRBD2	CASRSTSGSTSGYF	TGTGCCAGCAGATCTACTAGCGGGAGTACTTCAGGGTACTTC
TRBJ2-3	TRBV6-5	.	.	CASSQRAWAQYF	TGTGCCAGCAGCCAGAGGGCCTGGGCGCAGTATTTT
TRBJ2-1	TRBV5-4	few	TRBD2	CASSLGWEGLNEQFF	TGTGCCAGCAGCTTGGGGTGGGAGGGCCTCAATGAGCAGTTCTTC
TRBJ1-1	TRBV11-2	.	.	CASSRAGEAFF	TGTGCCAGCAGCCGGGCAGGGGAAGCTTTCTTT
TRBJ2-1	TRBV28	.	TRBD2	CASASGYSYNEQFF	TGTGCCAGCGCTAGCGGGTACTCCTACAATGAGCAGTTCTTC
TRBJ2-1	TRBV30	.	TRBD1	CAWSKTGALVNEQFF	TGTGCCTGGAGCAAAACAGGGGCCCTAGTGAATGAGCAGTTCTTC
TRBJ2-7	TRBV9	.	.	CASSAEIGEQYF	TGTGCCAGCAGCGCCGAAATCGGCGAGCAGTACTTC
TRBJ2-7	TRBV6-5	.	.	CASRGTNTYEQYF	TGTGCCAGTCGGGGCACGAACACCTACGAGCAGTACTTC
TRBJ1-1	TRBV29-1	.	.	CSVHGVPNTEAFF	TGCAGCGTTCACGGGGTTCCGAACACTGAAGCTTTCTTT
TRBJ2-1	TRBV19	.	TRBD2	CASRTTSGRNEQFF	TGTGCCAGTAGAACGACTAGCGGGAGAAATGAGCAGTTCTTC
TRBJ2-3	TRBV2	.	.	CASSEATWGQTQYF	TGTGCCAGCAGTGAAGCCACATGGGGGCAAACGCAGTATTTT